This is a list of T cell receptor beta chains from one sample in a study of T cells in Graves' hyperthyroidism and ophthalmopathy. From the multiplex PCR reads, TCRdb called clonotypes with MiXCR, one entry per CDR3 protein. The repertoire holds roughly 720,000 distinct CDR3 sequences, 17% seen once, with roughly 15% in the top ten. Sequencing was performed on blood. These receptors came from a man aged 45-65 years with Graves' hyperthyroidism. The CDR3 runs from the conserved cysteine through the conserved F or W. A D gene is named only where the DNA matches it firmly. For some rows the clone size is stated as once, few or many, or as a class when expanded; others skip it.

d_gene: NA; v_gene: TRBV2; abundance: many; j_gene: TRBJ2-7; CDR3nt: TGTGCCAGCAGTGAGGCCGTGACAGTGGCTTACTCCTACGAGCAGTACTTC; CDR3aa: CASSEAVTVAYSYEQYF
d_gene: NA; v_gene: TRBV5-1; abundance: few; j_gene: TRBJ2-7; CDR3nt: TGCGCCAGTCGGAACCATCACGAGCAGTACTTC; CDR3aa: CASRNHHEQYF
d_gene: TRBD1; v_gene: TRBV12-3/TRBV12-4; abundance: NA; j_gene: TRBJ2-5; CDR3nt: TGTGCCAGCAGTGTAGGGACAGGAGAGACCCAGTACTTC; CDR3aa: CASSVGTGETQYF
d_gene: NA; v_gene: TRBV7-2; abundance: many; j_gene: TRBJ1-5; CDR3nt: TGTGCCAGCAGCGAAAGGGTAGGGAGCAATCAGCCCCAGCATTTT; CDR3aa: CASSERVGSNQPQHF
d_gene: NA; v_gene: TRBV29-1; abundance: NA; j_gene: TRBJ1-1; CDR3nt: TGCAGCGTTTACCGGGGGATCGCTGAAGCTTTCTTT; CDR3aa: CSVYRGIAEAFF
d_gene: NA; v_gene: TRBV10-2; abundance: many; j_gene: TRBJ1-1; CDR3nt: TGCGCCAGCAGTGAATGGGCGGTTTTCATGAACACTGAAGCTTTCTTT; CDR3aa: CASSEWAVFMNTEAFF
d_gene: TRBD1; v_gene: TRBV29-1; abundance: many; j_gene: TRBJ1-2; CDR3nt: TGCAGCGTGTTGACAGGGGACTATGGCTACACCTTC; CDR3aa: CSVLTGDYGYTF
d_gene: TRBD1; v_gene: TRBV7-6; abundance: few; j_gene: TRBJ1-5; CDR3nt: TGTGCCAGCCAGGGACAGCCTGGGCAGCCCCAGCATTTT; CDR3aa: CASQGQPGQPQHF
d_gene: NA; v_gene: TRBV2; abundance: many; j_gene: TRBJ1-1; CDR3nt: TGTGCCAGCTACCTGGCAGGAAATACTGAAGCTTTCTTT; CDR3aa: CASYLAGNTEAFF
d_gene: TRBD2; v_gene: TRBV28; abundance: many; j_gene: TRBJ2-7; CDR3nt: TGTGCCAGCAGTACTAGCGGAACTCTATACGAGCAGTACTTC; CDR3aa: CASSTSGTLYEQYF
d_gene: NA; v_gene: TRBV7-8; abundance: many; j_gene: TRBJ2-3; CDR3nt: TGTGCCAGCAGCTTAGCGGAGGATACGCAGTATTTT; CDR3aa: CASSLAEDTQYF
d_gene: NA; v_gene: TRBV11-2; abundance: many; j_gene: TRBJ2-1; CDR3nt: TGTGCCAGCAGCCCCTTGGACGGCAGTCACAATGAGCAGTTCTTC; CDR3aa: CASSPLDGSHNEQFF
d_gene: TRBD1; v_gene: TRBV28; abundance: many; j_gene: TRBJ2-5; CDR3nt: TGTGCCAGCAGTTTTATGGGACAGGGGGGGAATCTGCAAGAGACCCAGTACTTC; CDR3aa: CASSFMGQGGNLQETQYF
d_gene: NA; v_gene: TRBV11-2; abundance: many; j_gene: TRBJ2-1; CDR3nt: TGTGCCAGCAGCTTAGGTTCGTACCGCCCTCACTCCTACAATGAGCAGTTCTTC; CDR3aa: CASSLGSYRPHSYNEQFF
d_gene: TRBD1; v_gene: TRBV7-9; abundance: NA; j_gene: TRBJ2-7; CDR3nt: TGTGCCAGCAGCTTAAAGGGAGGACAGGGGACCATCCACGAGCAGTACTTC; CDR3aa: CASSLKGGQGTIHEQYF
d_gene: NA; v_gene: TRBV6-1; abundance: few; j_gene: TRBJ2-7; CDR3nt: TGTGCCAGCAGGTCCCGCTTCGACTCCTACGAGCAGTACTTC; CDR3aa: CASRSRFDSYEQYF
d_gene: NA; v_gene: TRBV27; abundance: NA; j_gene: TRBJ2-7; CDR3nt: TGTGCCAGCAGAGGGAACCGATACGAGCAGTACTTC; CDR3aa: CASRGNRYEQYF
d_gene: NA; v_gene: TRBV7-2; abundance: many; j_gene: TRBJ1-4; CDR3nt: TGTGCCAGCAGCCGCGACTACAGGGCTGAAAAACTGTTTTTT; CDR3aa: CASSRDYRAEKLFF
d_gene: NA; v_gene: TRBV7-2; abundance: many; j_gene: TRBJ2-5; CDR3nt: TGTGCCAGCAGCTTCCTAGCACAAGAGACCCAGTACTTC; CDR3aa: CASSFLAQETQYF
d_gene: TRBD1; v_gene: TRBV5-5; abundance: NA; j_gene: TRBJ1-2; CDR3nt: TGTGCCAGCAGGGTCCAGGGGGACAAGCACTATGGCTACACCTTC; CDR3aa: CASRVQGDKHYGYTF
d_gene: NA; v_gene: TRBV11-2; abundance: many; j_gene: TRBJ2-2; CDR3nt: TGTGCCAGCTCGGCACTGAACACCGGGGAGCTGTTTTTT; CDR3aa: CASSALNTGELFF
d_gene: NA; v_gene: TRBV5-1; abundance: few; j_gene: TRBJ2-2; CDR3nt: TGCGCCAGCAGCTTGGAAAGCTGGGGCACCGGGGAGCTGTTTTTT; CDR3aa: CASSLESWGTGELFF
d_gene: NA; v_gene: TRBV6-1; abundance: NA; j_gene: TRBJ1-1; CDR3nt: TGTGCCAGCAGTGGTCTTACGAACACTGAAGCTTTCTTT; CDR3aa: CASSGLTNTEAFF
d_gene: NA; v_gene: TRBV7-2; abundance: few; j_gene: TRBJ2-7; CDR3nt: TGTGCCACCTCGGAGGCCTACGAGCAGTACTTC; CDR3aa: CATSEAYEQYF
d_gene: NA; v_gene: TRBV27; abundance: many; j_gene: TRBJ1-5; CDR3nt: TGTGCCAGCAGTGCGAGGGGGGGGTCTGGCGGACAGCCCCAGCATTTT; CDR3aa: CASSARGGSGGQPQHF